Listed below are T cell receptor beta chains from one sample, sequenced in a study of cytomegalovirus exposure and HLA in healthy donors. The repertoire was sequenced with immunoSEQ multiplex PCR; TCRdb's copy has only in-frame clones and lacks some. Altogether 70,000 to 80,000 clones are present, around 94% being singletons, with the ten largest covering 3.3%. Source material: PBMCs. These receptors were obtained from a woman aged 18-29 years in good health and CMV-seropositive. Both conserved end residues are part of each CDR3. D genes are given only for firm matches. Size values are once, few and many counts, or a class for expanded clones, and some rows have none.

>TRBV9|TRBJ2-1|.|.|12
CASSAPNNEQFF
TGTGCCAGCAGCGCCCCTAACAATGAGCAGTTCTTC
>TRBV11-3|TRBJ1-2|.|TRBD1|16
CASSLAAPTGGHGYTF
TGTGCCAGCAGCTTAGCGGCACCGACAGGGGGGCATGGCTACACCTTC
>TRBV2|TRBJ2-5|.|TRBD1|16
CAIPLRGGQGAETQYF
TGTGCCATACCTCTCCGCGGGGGACAGGGGGCCGAGACCCAGTACTTC
>TRBV9|TRBJ2-1|.|.|18
CASSVALGGGVTYNEQFF
TGTGCCAGCAGCGTAGCTCTCGGAGGCGGGGTCACCTACAATGAGCAGTTCTTC
>TRBV4-3|TRBJ2-7|.|TRBD2|14
CASSPWRGSYEQYF
TGCGCCAGCAGCCCTTGGCGGGGGTCCTACGAGCAGTACTTC
>TRBV7-2|TRBJ1-1|.|.|13
CASSLGTATEAFF
TGTGCCAGCAGCTTAGGGACAGCCACTGAAGCTTTCTTT
>TRBV6-6|TRBJ1-5|.|TRBD1|16
CASSYSGTGASQPQHF
TGTGCCAGCAGTTACTCCGGGACAGGGGCGTCTCAGCCCCAGCATTTT
>TRBV30|TRBJ1-2|.|TRBD1|13
CAWRGQANYGYTF
TGTGCCTGGAGAGGACAGGCGAACTATGGCTACACCTTC
>TRBV6-5|TRBJ2-3|.|TRBD2|15
CASRGARGELDTQYF
TGTGCCAGCAGGGGAGCCCGGGGGGAATTAGATACGCAGTATTTT
>TRBV4-3|TRBJ2-7|once|.|13
CASSQEGRGEQYF
TGCGCCAGCAGCCAAGAAGGTAGAGGCGAGCAGTACTTC
>TRBV2|TRBJ2-3|.|TRBD2|15
CASSGLAGGADTQYF
TGTGCCAGCAGTGGTTTGGCGGGGGGCGCAGATACGCAGTATTTT
>TRBV6-5|TRBJ1-2|.|TRBD1|13
CASRRPRDSGYTF
TGTGCCAGCAGAAGACCAAGGGACAGTGGCTACACCTTC
>TRBV19|TRBJ2-1|.|TRBD1|14
CASSIEQGAHEQFF
TGTGCCAGTAGTATCGAACAGGGGGCGCATGAGCAGTTCTTC
>TRBV12-2|TRBJ2-7|.|.|17
CASRRSSGLATSYEQYF
TGTGCAAGTCGCCGTTCCTCGGGGCTAGCGACCTCCTACGAGCAGTACTTC